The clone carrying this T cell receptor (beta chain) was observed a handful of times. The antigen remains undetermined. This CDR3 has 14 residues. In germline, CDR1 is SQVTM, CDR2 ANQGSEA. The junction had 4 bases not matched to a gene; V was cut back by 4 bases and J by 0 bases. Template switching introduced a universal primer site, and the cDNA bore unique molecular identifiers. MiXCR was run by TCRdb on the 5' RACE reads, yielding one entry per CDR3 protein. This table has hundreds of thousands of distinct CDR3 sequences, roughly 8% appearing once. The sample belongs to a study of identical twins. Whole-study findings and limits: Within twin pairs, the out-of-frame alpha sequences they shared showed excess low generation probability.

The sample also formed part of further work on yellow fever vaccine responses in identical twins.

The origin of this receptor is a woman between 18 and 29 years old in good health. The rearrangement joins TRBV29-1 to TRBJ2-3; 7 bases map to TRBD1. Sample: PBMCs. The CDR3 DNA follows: TGCAGCGTTGTCAACAGGGGCAGCACAGATACGCAGTATTTT. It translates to CSVVNRGSTDTQYF.